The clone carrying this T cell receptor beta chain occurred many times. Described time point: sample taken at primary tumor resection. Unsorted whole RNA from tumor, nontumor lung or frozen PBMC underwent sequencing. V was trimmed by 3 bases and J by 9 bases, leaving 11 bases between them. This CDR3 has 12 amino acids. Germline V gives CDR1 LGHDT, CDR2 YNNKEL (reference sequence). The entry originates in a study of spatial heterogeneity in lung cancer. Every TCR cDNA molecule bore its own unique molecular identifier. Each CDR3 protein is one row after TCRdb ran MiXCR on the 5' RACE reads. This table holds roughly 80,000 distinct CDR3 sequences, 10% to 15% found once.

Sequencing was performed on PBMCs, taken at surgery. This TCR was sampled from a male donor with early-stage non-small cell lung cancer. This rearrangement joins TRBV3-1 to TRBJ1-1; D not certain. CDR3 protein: CASSQTGQQAFF. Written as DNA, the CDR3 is TGTGCCAGCAGCCAGACCGGGCAGCAAGCTTTCTTT.